This entry lists 16 T cell receptor beta chains sequenced from one sample in a study of blood T cell repertoires in COVID-19. Some clones are missing from TCRdb's copy, which holds only in-frame ones; the method was immunoSEQ multiplex PCR. The data hold about 140,000 clones, with 85% to 90% observed a single time. Material for sequencing was peripheral blood. These receptor sequences come from a man between 45 and 60 years old who had recovered from COVID-19.

DNA of the CDR3: TGTGCCAGTAGCCTTATGCGGAACACTGAAGCTTTCTTT. It specifies CASSLMRNTEAFF. The rearrangement uses TRBV19 and TRBJ1-1; the D is unclear. Trimming took 6 bases from V and 1 from J, leaving 9 bases between them. CDR3 length equals 13 residues. CDR1 is LNHDA and CDR2 is SQIVND in the germline V gene (reference sequence).

The chain uses TRBV6-5 and TRBJ1-2; 9 positions match TRBD1. CDR1 and CDR2 from the germline V gene are MNHEY and SVGAGI. The CDR3 consists of 13 residues. The trim removed 7 bases at V and 5 bases at J, leaving 5 bases unmatched. The CDR3 protein is CASNQDRGYGYTF. The CDR3 coding sequence is TGTGCCAGCAACCAAGACAGGGGGTATGGCTACACCTTC.

The gene calls are TRBV6-1 and TRBJ1-2; D is unclear. CDR3 length: 14 amino acids. Trimming took 1 base from V and 1 from J, leaving 7 bases between them. The germline V gene encodes CDR1 MNHNS and CDR2 SASEGT. The CDR3 region is CASSEGQLNYGYTF. The CDR3 region has the DNA TGTGCCAGCAGTGAAGGACAACTTAACTATGGCTACACCTTC.

The V gene is TRBV6-4, the J gene TRBJ2-1; no definite D call. Trimming took off 2 bases at V and 5 bases at J, with 13 bases between the two ends. The CDR3 totals 15 residues. The germline V gene encodes CDR1 MRHNA and CDR2 SNTAGT. CDR3 loop: CASSDNGSPDNEQFF. The CDR3 DNA reads TGTGCCAGCAGTGACAACGGGTCTCCCGACAATGAGCAGTTCTTC.

This clone was picked up a small number of times. The chain combines TRBV9 with TRBJ2-2, with D possibly being TRBD2 (7 bases). The CDR3 is 16 residues long. The ends were cut back, 6 bases at V and 3 bases at J, with 18 bases in the middle. Germline values: CDR1 SGDLS, CDR2 YYNGEE. This CDR3 reads CASTRRGGPYTGELFF. CDR3 DNA sequence: TGTGCCAGCACCCGAAGGGGGGGGCCCTACACCGGGGAGCTGTTTTTT.

J is TRBJ1-1 and V is TRBV18; TRBD1 aligns across 7 bases. CDR1 and CDR2 from the germline V gene are KGHSH and LQKENI. This CDR3 is 17 amino acids long. The J segment lost 0 bases and the V segment lost 3 bases, leaving 10 bases of the junction unmatched. The CDR3 region has the DNA TGTGCCAGCTCACCGTCTCAAGGCAGGGGGATGAACACTGAAGCTTTCTTT. It codes for CASSPSQGRGMNTEAFF.

V usage is TRBV7-8 and J usage is TRBJ2-7; TRBD2 is a possible D gene (5 bases). Per the germline V gene, CDR1 is SGHVS and CDR2 is FQNEAQ. This CDR3 has 13 amino acids. The V gene lost 4 bases and the J gene lost 2 bases, with 9 bases spanning the gap. CDR3 amino acids: CASSSRTAYEQYF. For the CDR3, the DNA is TGTGCCAGCAGCTCCAGGACTGCCTACGAGCAGTACTTC.

The V and J genes are TRBV12-3 or TRBV12-4 and TRBJ1-2, with D possibly TRBD1 on 6 matching bases. Trimming left V 5 bases short and J 8 bases short, with 12 bases between. This CDR3 comprises 12 residues. CDR3 loop: CASSQDSRGYTF. DNA of the CDR3: TGTGCCAGCAGTCAGGACAGTCGCGGCTACACCTTC.

The V call is TRBV5-6, the J call TRBJ2-7; 11 bases map to TRBD2. Trimming took 4 bases from V and 1 from J; bases not matched to a gene: 4. The CDR3 has 15 amino acids. CDR1 is SGHDT, CDR2 YYEEEE, per germline. The CDR3 DNA follows: TGTGCCAGCAGCCCGGGACTAGCGGATTCCTACGAGCAGTACTTC. Amino acid sequence: CASSPGLADSYEQYF. Full variable domain (remainder filled in from reference TRBV5-6 and TRBJ2-7): DAGVTQSPTHLIKTRGQQVTLRCSPKSGHDTVSWYQQALGQGPQFIFQYYEEEERQRGNFPDRFSGHQFPNYSSELNVNALLLGDSALYLCASSPGLADSYEQYFGPGTRLTVT.

This chain links TRBV30 with TRBJ2-2, with TRBD2 matching 7 bases. J lost 6 bases, V lost 0 bases, and 1 base had no gene match. CDR3 size: 13 residues. Germline loops: CDR1 GTSNPN, CDR2 SVGIG (reference sequence). The CDR3 protein is CAWSVREAGELFF. In DNA, the CDR3 is TGTGCCTGGAGTGTCCGGGAGGCCGGGGAGCTGTTTTTT. Full variable domain (rest looked up from reference TRBV30 and TRBJ2-2): SQTIHQWPATLVQPVGSPLSLECTVEGTSNPNLYWYRQAAGRGLQLLFYSVGIGQISSEVPQNLSASRPQDRQFILSSKKLLLSDSGFYLCAWSVREAGELFFGEGSRLTVL.

J is TRBJ1-1 and V is TRBV27; D not resolved. V was clipped by 0 bases and J by 1 base, with 9 bases between them. The CDR3 has 15 amino acids. Germline values: CDR1 MNHEY, CDR2 SMNVEV (reference sequence). In DNA, the CDR3 is TGTGCCAGCAGTTTATCGGTGGCGGGGAACACTGAAGCTTTCTTT. Its protein product is CASSLSVAGNTEAFF.

This chain uses TRBV29-1 with TRBJ1-1; D unresolved. With 3 bases removed from V and 6 bases from J, the gap between germline ends came to 14 bases. The CDR3 is 13 amino acids. Germline CDR1 is SQVTM and CDR2 is ANQGSEA. The CDR3 reads CSVDRVVIPEAFF. The CDR3 region has the DNA TGCAGCGTTGATCGGGTTGTGATCCCTGAAGCTTTCTTT.

The CDR3: CASSLVGQEYQETQYF. The CDR3 DNA reads TGCGCCAGCAGCTTGGTAGGACAGGAGTACCAAGAGACCCAGTACTTC. The V gene is TRBV5-1, the J gene TRBJ2-5, with 7 bases lining up with TRBD1. Trimming at V came to 0 bases and at J to 0 bases, leaving 5 bases not matched to a gene. This CDR3 comprises 16 residues. CDR1 and CDR2 from the germline V gene are SGHRS and YFSETQ.

The chain joins TRBV2 to TRBJ2-3; TRBD2 agrees at 9 bases. From germline, CDR1 is SNHLY and CDR2 FYNNEI. V shed 4 bases and J 4 bases; nucleotides not matched to a gene: 9. The length of the CDR3 is 16 residues. CDR3 in DNA: TGTGCCAGCAGTGTGGGACTAGCTGTTGTCGCAGATACGCAGTATTTT. Residues: CASSVGLAVVADTQYF.

This sequence joins TRBV19 and TRBJ1-5; tentative D call: TRBD1 (5 bases). CDR1 and CDR2 (germline): LNHDA, SQIVND (reference sequence). The CDR3 consists of 16 residues. The ends were cut back, 8 bases at V and 0 bases at J, with 17 bases in the middle. CDR3 nucleotide sequence: TGTGCCAGTGCAGGCCTGGGGGGATCTAGCAATCAGCCCCAGCATTTT. Protein product: CASAGLGGSSNQPQHF.

The chain is built from TRBV11-3 and TRBJ2-3; the match to TRBD2 covers 13 bases. CDR1 SGHNT and CDR2 YENEEA come from the germline V gene. J lost 2 bases, V lost 5 bases, and 7 bases had no gene match. This CDR3 spans 17 amino acids. The DNA for the CDR3 is TGTGCCAGCAGCGCCCGACTAGCGGGGGGCCTCACAGATACGCAGTATTTT. This translates into CASSARLAGGLTDTQYF.